This T cell receptor (beta chain) was identified in a study of vaccination effects on CD4 cells after COVID-19. To note about this clone: The antigen remains unidentified.

Some clones are missing from TCRdb's copy, which holds only in-frame ones; the method was immunoSEQ multiplex PCR. In the table there are 22,000 or so clones, about 81% of which are singletons. Study-wide findings and caveats: Late post-vaccination samples showed marked contraction of infection- and vaccine-induced clones.

Within the ViraFEST assay, antigen-specific CD4+ T cells underwent expansion with viral peptide pools prior to sequencing. Following 10 days of culture, CD4+ T cells were isolated. The person's infection with SARS-CoV-2, confirmed by PCR, took place between March and December 2020. Culturing of more than 1.5 million PBMC per well took place with roughly 10 IU/ml IL-2 and about 9.3 ug/ml peptides. This receptor was obtained from a human donor who had a prior SARS-CoV-2 infection. The specimen was CD4+ T cells from PBMCs cultured with a peptide pool, collected before COVID-19 vaccination.

CDR3: CASSGRQITSTDTQYF. In DNA, the CDR3 is TGTGCCAGCAGCGGACGACAGATAACTAGCACAGATACGCAGTATTTT. The chain has TRBV9 and TRBJ2-3; a possible D gene is TRBD1 (5 bases). Germline-derived CDR1 and CDR2 are SGDLS and YYNGEE. This CDR3 comprises 16 residues. V dropped 3 bases and J dropped 0 bases, with 14 bases sitting between them.